Listed here are 26 T cell receptor beta chains from one sample, sequenced in a study of CXCR3-negative and CXCR3-positive naive CD8 T cells. UMI-tagged TRB cDNA libraries were built via 5' RACE. One entry per CDR3 protein, without DNA, is what TCRdb gives after re-calling the 5' RACE reads. In total, the table holds about 120,000 distinct CDR3 sequences. Specimen: naive CXCR3- CD8+ T cells from blood. Subset denoted: CD45RO-CCR7+CD27+CD95- naive CD8+ T cells lacking CXCR3 (TNR3-). The source is a human donor in good health. Some clones in this sample may be carry-over from other donors' samples.

The genes are TRBV12-3 or TRBV12-4 and TRBJ2-1; the D gene TCRdb calls, TRBD2, cannot be checked with no DNA. CDR3 length equals 15 residues. The CDR3 loop is CASSWTGGKYNEQFF.

CDR3 region: CASSEVAGGQETQYF. The chain couples TRBV7-2 to TRBJ2-5; TCRdb designates TRBD2, a call that cannot be tested without DNA. There are 15 residues in the CDR3. CDR1 is SGHTA and CDR2 is FQGNSA in the germline V gene.

The chain has TRBV7-9 and TRBJ2-7. Germline CDR1 and CDR2: SEHNR and FQNEAQ (reference sequence). CDR3 length: 11 amino acids. The chain's CDR3 is CAVRLRDEQYF.

This chain connects TRBV29-1 to TRBJ1-4. This CDR3 is 12 amino acids long. In germline, CDR1 is SQVTM, CDR2 ANQGSEA. The CDR3 sequence is CSVEDNYEKLFF.

The chain joins TRBV6-5 to TRBJ2-1; TCRdb reports TRBD2, a call that lacks DNA to check it against. Germline CDR1 and CDR2: MNHEY and SVGAGI. This CDR3 contains 16 residues. The CDR3 here is CASSYSGLAGDNEQFF.

The genes are TRBV19 and TRBJ1-5. Per the germline V gene, CDR1 is LNHDA and CDR2 is SQIVND (reference sequence). The CDR3 totals 13 residues. The chain's CDR3 is CASSISSNQPQHF.

The V call is TRBV29-1, the J call TRBJ2-1; TCRdb reports TRBD1, a call that lacks DNA to check it against. Looked up from germline, CDR1 is SQVTM and CDR2 is ANQGSEA. The CDR3 is 18 amino acids. CDR3 region: CSVDESGTFRSSYNEQFF.

The chain's CDR3 is CASSLPAPSGSRSGANVLTF. J is TRBJ2-6 and V is TRBV4-1; TCRdb selects TRBD2, and the lack of DNA leaves this call unchecked. The CDR3 spans 20 residues. Germline CDR1 is MGHRA and CDR2 is YSYEKL.

The V call is TRBV19, the J call TRBJ1-2. This CDR3 spans 15 amino acids. Germline CDR1 is LNHDA and CDR2 is SQIVND (reference sequence). CDR3 residues: CASSIDLEVHYGYTF.

This rearrangement joins TRBV10-1 to TRBJ2-7; the TRBD1 assignment by TCRdb is unverifiable without DNA. The CDR3 consists of 13 residues. The germline gives CDR1 WNHNN, CDR2 SYGVQD (reference sequence). The CDR3 protein is CASSPGPKNEQYF.

The chain uses TRBV2 and TRBJ2-1. The CDR3 has 18 residues. The germline V gene has CDR1 SNHLY and CDR2 FYNNEI. The CDR3 sequence is CASSDFVGYGSNYNEQFF.

The chain combines TRBV18 with TRBJ2-7. Germline loops: CDR1 KGHSH, CDR2 LQKENI. The CDR3 totals 16 residues. The CDR3 spells CASSSPGARYSYEQYF. The full variable domain, with the rest looked up from reference TRBV18 and TRBJ2-7, is NAGVMQNPRHLVRRRGQEARLRCSPMKGHSHVYWYRQLPEEGLKFMVYLQKENIIDESGMPKERFSAEFPKEGPSILRIQQVVRGDSAAYFCASSSPGARYSYEQYFGPGTRLTVT.

The chain uses TRBV28 and TRBJ1-1. The CDR3 runs 12 residues. Germline V lookup: CDR1 MDHEN, CDR2 SYDVKM. The CDR3 sequence is CASSLPNTEAFF.

V gene TRBV10-3 combines with J gene TRBJ1-1; TCRdb indicates TRBD1, and absent DNA this call remains unverified. CDR3 length: 15 residues. CDR1 ENHRY and CDR2 SYGVKD come from the germline V gene. The CDR3 loop is CAISDTTGVYTEAFF.

V and J are TRBV7-9 and TRBJ1-1; absent DNA, TCRdb's TRBD1 call cannot be checked. The germline gives CDR1 SEHNR, CDR2 FQNEAQ (reference sequence). CDR3 length equals 15 residues. CDR3 in amino acids: CASRNPDRGNTEAFF. Combining the CDR3 with reference TRBV7-9 and TRBJ1-1 gives the whole variable domain DTGVSQNPRHKITKRGQNVTFRCDPISEHNRLYWYRQTLGQGPEFLTYFQNEAQLEKSRLLSDRFSAERPKGSFSTLEIQRTEQGDSAMYLCASRNPDRGNTEAFFGQGTRLTVV.

The rearrangement links TRBV11-3 to TRBJ2-1; the D call of TRBD2 rests on TCRdb alone, since no DNA is present to check it. The CDR3 consists of 13 residues. Germline CDR1 is SGHNT and CDR2 is YENEEA. The chain's CDR3 is CASSPPADNEQFF.

The chain recombines TRBV28 with TRBJ2-2; lacking DNA, the TRBD1 call made by TCRdb goes unchecked. The CDR3 spans 16 residues. Germline lookup yields CDR1 MDHEN and CDR2 SYDVKM. CDR3 amino acids: CASSPQGAANTGELFF. Supplemented by reference TRBV28 and TRBJ2-2, the full variable domain reads DVKVTQSSRYLVKRTGEKVFLECVQDMDHENMFWYRQDPGLGLRLIYFSYDVKMKEKGDIPEGYSVSREKKERFSLILESASTNQTSMYLCASSPQGAANTGELFFGEGSRLTVL.

V gene TRBV19 combines with J gene TRBJ2-2; TCRdb picks TRBD2, but there is no DNA to check that call. From germline, CDR1 is LNHDA and CDR2 SQIVND (reference sequence). The CDR3 extends over 17 amino acids. The CDR3 here is CASSMETSGGFGGELFF.

The chain is built from TRBV6-1 and TRBJ1-5; TCRdb lists TRBD1, though no DNA is available to test this call. This CDR3 comprises 15 residues. The V gene's germline CDR1 is MNHNS and CDR2 SASEGT. This chain's CDR3 is CASSDPDRGSQPQHF.

This rearrangement joins TRBV7-9 to TRBJ2-7; the D call from TCRdb, TRBD1, cannot be confirmed without DNA. The CDR3 covers 14 residues. The germline CDR1 and CDR2 sequences are SEHNR and FQNEAQ (reference sequence). CDR3 amino acids: CASRPGLGSYEQYF. The full variable domain, in which reference TRBV7-9 and TRBJ2-7 provide the parts outside the CDR3, is DTGVSQNPRHKITKRGQNVTFRCDPISEHNRLYWYRQTLGQGPEFLTYFQNEAQLEKSRLLSDRFSAERPKGSFSTLEIQRTEQGDSAMYLCASRPGLGSYEQYFGPGTRLTVT.

The rearrangement joins TRBV6-4 to TRBJ2-2. Germline CDR1 MRHNA, CDR2 SNTAGT. The CDR3 length is 13 residues. This CDR3 is CASSDSDTGELFF.

The chain uses TRBV28 and TRBJ2-1; TCRdb reports TRBD2, a call that lacks DNA to check it against. CDR3 length: 14 residues. Per germline, CDR1 MDHEN and CDR2 SYDVKM. This chain's CDR3 is CANLAGESYNEQFF.

The gene calls are TRBV10-3 and TRBJ2-1; no DNA is available, so the TRBD2 call from TCRdb remains unchecked. The CDR3 contains 17 residues. Germline CDR1 ENHRY, CDR2 SYGVKD. CDR3 sequence: CAISEGTSGIAGNEQFF.

The chain has TRBV7-9 and TRBJ1-1. The CDR3 spans 14 residues. Germline V CDR1 and CDR2: SEHNR, FQNEAQ (reference sequence). CDR3 amino acids: CASSLVQAGTEAFF. Filled out from reference TRBV7-9 and TRBJ1-1, the complete variable domain reads DTGVSQNPRHKITKRGQNVTFRCDPISEHNRLYWYRQTLGQGPEFLTYFQNEAQLEKSRLLSDRFSAERPKGSFSTLEIQRTEQGDSAMYLCASSLVQAGTEAFFGQGTRLTVV.

The CDR3 loop reads CASTQGAGTEAFF. The J gene is TRBJ1-1, the V gene TRBV7-9; TCRdb's D call, TRBD1, is unchecked because there is no DNA. The CDR3 length is 13 residues. Looked up from germline, CDR1 is SEHNR and CDR2 is FQNEAQ (reference sequence).

This chain joins TRBV6-6 and TRBJ1-2. Germline CDR1 is MNHNY and CDR2 is SVGAGI (reference sequence). The CDR3 is 13 amino acids. The CDR3: CASSPLPQLSYTF.